In its sample, the clone carrying this T cell receptor (beta chain) was seen many times. The germline V gene has CDR1 MDHEN and CDR2 SYDVKM. The CDR3 spans 12 residues. Trimming pared 4 bases from V and 3 bases from J, leaving 7 bases between. Stability of Graves' hyperthyroidism was defined as absent ophthalmopathy progression within 18 months. Uncontrolled infection, other autoimmune disease, pregnancy or lactation excluded patients. Using approximately 10 ml of fresh peripheral blood, PBMCs were prepared. Amplification targeted TCR beta CDR3 regions from RNA transcripts. With the HTBI primer set, the TCR CDR3 went through a first round of RT-PCR. Using its own MiXCR run on the multiplex PCR reads, TCRdb lists one record per CDR3 protein. The data contain approximately 520,000 distinct CDR3 sequences, roughly 20% of them seen just once; the ten biggest clones take up about 26%. The data originate from a study of T cells in Graves' hyperthyroidism and ophthalmopathy.

Source material: blood. The TCR originated in a man between 18 and 29 years old with Graves' hyperthyroidism. The chain recombines TRBV28 with TRBJ2-7, with D unclear. The CDR3, as DNA: TGTGCCAGCAGTTCGACCCTCTACGAGCAGTACTTC. It is translated as CASSSTLYEQYF.